The 20 T cell receptor beta chains listed next were all sequenced from one sample in a study of PD-L1 blockade in urothelial cancer. Sequencing was performed with immunoSEQ multiplex PCR; in TCRdb, only in-frame clones are kept and a portion is missing. The table has 55,000 to 70,000 clones, around 79% seen once. The specimen was PBMCs, collected around atezolizumab (anti-PD-L1) treatment. Receptors were obtained from a man between 70 and 80 years old with urothelial cancer.

The chain employs TRBV27 and TRBJ2-2; 11 bases map to TRBD2. This CDR3 is 18 amino acids long. The J segment lost 0 bases and the V segment lost 5 bases, leaving 8 bases of the junction unmatched. Germline V gene lookup returns CDR1 MNHEY and CDR2 SMNVEV (reference sequence). The CDR3 sequence: CASSPQGLAVANTGELFF. DNA for the CDR3: TGTGCCAGCAGTCCCCAGGGACTAGCGGTCGCGAACACCGGGGAGCTGTTTTTT.

The table lists this clone with a few counts. This sequence joins TRBV12-5 and TRBJ2-5; 11 bases fit TRBD2. CDR1 and CDR2 from the germline V gene are LGHNT and FRNRAP. The trim removed 6 bases at V and 1 base at J, leaving 19 bases unmatched. This CDR3 spans 20 amino acids. CDR3 in amino acids: CASGKTRLAGNTDLQETQYF. CDR3 coding DNA: TGTGCTAGTGGCAAGACTCGACTAGCGGGGAATACCGACCTCCAAGAGACCCAGTACTTC.

This sequence joins TRBV7-9 and TRBJ2-1, with 7 bases identical to TRBD2. This CDR3 contains 15 residues. V lost 2 bases, J lost 0 bases, and 1 base stayed unmatched. The V gene's germline CDR1 is SEHNR and CDR2 FQNEAQ (reference sequence). CDR3 residues: CASSLRGGSYNEQFF. The CDR3 DNA sequence: TGTGCCAGCAGCTTACGCGGGGGCTCCTACAATGAGCAGTTCTTC.

The chain links TRBV10-3 to TRBJ2-5; D uncertain. CDR3 size: 15 residues. The ends were cut back, 0 bases at V and 3 bases at J, with 11 bases in the middle. CDR1 and CDR2 (germline): ENHRY, SYGVKD. CDR3 in DNA: TGTGCCATCAGTGAGTCCCGGAGAGGAGAAGAGACCCAGTACTTC. Amino acids: CAISESRRGEETQYF.

The chain carries TRBV5-1 and TRBJ2-1; D perhaps matches TRBD2 (5 bases). V was cut by 4 bases and J by 3 bases, with 11 bases left in between. Germline V CDR1 and CDR2: SGHRS, YFSETQ. The CDR3 is 14 residues long. The CDR3 reads CASSLSAGYNEQFF. The CDR3 coding sequence is TGCGCCAGCAGCCTTAGCGCGGGCTACAATGAGCAGTTCTTC.

The chain uses TRBV11-2 and TRBJ1-4; D not certain. Germline-derived CDR1 and CDR2 are SGHAT and FQNNGV. The V end lost 5 bases, the J end lost 0 bases, and 7 bases lay between the germline ends. The CDR3 has 14 amino acids. DNA of the CDR3: TGTGCCAGCAGCCGTAATCCAACTAATGAAAAACTGTTTTTT. Encoded protein: CASSRNPTNEKLFF. The variable domain in full, with the rest retrieved from reference TRBV11-2 and TRBJ1-4, is EAGVAQSPRYKIIEKRQSVAFWCNPISGHATLYWYQQILGQGPKLLIQFQNNGVVDDSQLPKDRFSAERLKGVDSTLKIQPAKLEDSAVYLCASSRNPTNEKLFFGSGTQLSVL.

The chain combines TRBV5-1 with TRBJ2-7; TRBD1 agrees at 7 bases. Germline CDR1 is SGHRS and CDR2 is YFSETQ. Trimming at V came to 2 bases and at J to 2 bases, leaving 1 base not matched to a gene. The CDR3 loop spans 13 amino acids. The CDR3 reads CASSFGQAYEQYF. The CDR3 DNA reads as TGCGCCAGCAGCTTCGGACAGGCCTACGAGCAGTACTTC.

The chain recombines TRBV28 with TRBJ2-7; tentatively, D is TRBD2 (5 bases). This CDR3 comprises 13 residues. V was clipped by 6 bases and J by 6 bases, with 15 bases between them. Germline V gives CDR1 MDHEN, CDR2 SYDVKM. CDR3 region: CASSDYQQPEQYF. DNA of the CDR3: TGTGCCAGCAGCGACTACCAGCAGCCCGAGCAGTACTTC.

V and J are TRBV7-8 and TRBJ1-3; 7 bases are a match to TRBD1. V gave up 5 bases and J gave up 2 bases; unmatched junction bases: 9. The CDR3 runs 16 residues. Per the germline V gene, CDR1 is SGHVS and CDR2 is FQNEAQ. This chain's CDR3 is CASSRSQGLAGNTIYF. CDR3 bases: TGTGCCAGCAGCCGTTCACAGGGGCTGGCTGGAAACACCATATATTTT.

The chain combines TRBV7-6 with TRBJ2-7; D gene unclear. The CDR3 has 13 residues. Germline CDR1 reads SGHVS; CDR2 reads FNYEAQ. Trimming left V 1 base short and J 2 bases short, with 6 bases between. The chain's CDR3 is CASSLEAPYEQYF. CDR3 bases: TGTGCCAGCAGCTTAGAAGCCCCCTACGAGCAGTACTTC. The whole variable domain, filled in from reference TRBV7-6 and TRBJ2-7, reads GAGVSQSPRYKVTKRGQDVALRCDPISGHVSLYWYRQALGQGPEFLTYFNYEAQQDKSGLPNDRFSAERPEGSISTLTIQRTEQRDSAMYRCASSLEAPYEQYFGPGTRLTVT.

V is TRBV29-1 and J is TRBJ2-7; 9 bases agree with TRBD1. Looked up from germline, CDR1 is SQVTM and CDR2 is ANQGSEA. V lost 4 bases to trimming and J lost 3 bases; unmatched junction nucleotides: 1. The CDR3 has 12 amino acids. DNA for the CDR3: TGCAGCGTTGGACAGGGGGACTACGAGCAGTACTTC. Protein sequence: CSVGQGDYEQYF.

The rearrangement uses TRBV6-1 and TRBJ2-1, with 10 nucleotides matching TRBD1. J lost 8 bases, V lost 10 bases, and 14 bases had no gene match. Germline-derived CDR1 and CDR2 are MNHNS and SASEGT. This CDR3 is 15 amino acids long. The DNA of the CDR3 is TGTGCCATCGAGAAGGGACAGGGGAGTAGAGATGAGCAGTTCTTC. It translates to CAIEKGQGSRDEQFF.

The chain couples TRBV5-1 to TRBJ2-1, with 10 bases that match TRBD2. V trimming: 0 bases; J trimming: 11 bases; junction bases outside the gene matches: 5. CDR3 length equals 14 residues. CDR1 and CDR2 from the germline V gene are SGHRS and YFSETQ. CDR3 sequence: CASSLGAGGGKQFF. The CDR3 nucleotides read TGCGCCAGCAGCTTGGGAGCGGGAGGGGGGAAGCAGTTCTTC.

J is TRBJ2-7 and V is TRBV20-1; the match to TRBD1 covers 7 bases. The CDR3 sequence is 11 residues long. J gave up 7 bases and V 6 bases, and 6 bases lay outside the gene matches. Germline assignment: CDR1 DFQATT and CDR2 SNEGSKA (reference sequence). CDR3 sequence: CSARTGREQYF. The CDR3 nucleotides are TGCAGTGCGAGGACAGGAAGGGAGCAGTACTTC.

A note on this clone: The sample contains more than one DNA sequence encoding this CDR3. This chain links TRBV30 with TRBJ2-7; the D gene is possibly TRBD1 (6 bases). The germline gives CDR1 GTSNPN, CDR2 SVGIG (reference sequence). The CDR3 loop spans 13 amino acids. V lost 0 bases and J lost 1, with 7 bases in between. DNA of the CDR3: TGTGCCTGGAGTGTTCAGGGGTCCTACGAGCAGTACTTC. Translated, it gives CAWSVQGSYEQYF.

The J gene is TRBJ2-3, the V gene TRBV5-8, with 12 bases fitting TRBD2. V lost 3 bases and J lost 4; bases outside the gene matches: 6. Germline CDR1 reads SGHTS; CDR2 reads YDEGEE. The CDR3 runs 16 residues. CDR3 loop: CASSSRLAGVSDTQYF. The DNA for the CDR3 is TGTGCCAGCAGCTCACGACTAGCGGGAGTCTCAGATACGCAGTATTTT.

This clone has a single count. The chain has TRBV28 and TRBJ1-5; D may be TRBD1 (5 bases). CDR1 MDHEN and CDR2 SYDVKM come from the germline V gene. Trimming removed 3 bases at V and 11 bases at J, with 14 bases between. CDR3 size: 13 residues. The CDR3 nucleotides read TGTGCCAGCAGTTTGGGTCCAGGGTACTCCCAGCATTTT. It is translated as CASSLGPGYSQHF.

The chain couples TRBV5-4 to TRBJ2-5; 7 nucleotides line up with TRBD1. V was clipped by 1 base and J by 5 bases; unmatched bases: 2. The CDR3 is 13 residues long. CDR1 is SGHNT, CDR2 YYREEE, per germline (reference sequence). The CDR3 DNA reads as TGTGCCAGCAGCTTGAGCAGGGGGGAGACCCAGTACTTC. This sequence encodes CASSLSRGETQYF.

The chain's CDR3 is CASSSRPGGELFF. CDR3 coding DNA: TGTGCCAGCAGCTCCCGGCCGGGGGGGGAGCTGTTTTTT. The chain uses TRBV5-4 and TRBJ2-2; tentative D call: TRBD2 (5 bases). V lost 3 bases and J 8 bases, leaving 11 bases between the germline ends. CDR1 SGHNT and CDR2 YYREEE come from the germline V gene (reference sequence). The CDR3 spans 13 residues. Full variable domain (rest looked up from reference TRBV5-4 and TRBJ2-2): ETGVTQSPTHLIKTRGQQVTLRCSSQSGHNTVSWYQQALGQGPQFIFQYYREEENGRGNFPPRFSGLQFPNYSSELNVNALELDDSALYLCASSSRPGGELFFGEGSRLTVL.

The chain recombines TRBV4-2 with TRBJ2-4; TRBD2 matches 9 bases. The germline V gene has CDR1 LGHNA and CDR2 YNFKEQ. J gave up 7 bases and V 4 bases, and 5 bases lay outside the gene matches. The CDR3 consists of 14 residues. CDR3 in DNA: TGTGCCAGCAGCCCGGGACTAGCAGGGAACATTCAGTACTTC. Translating it yields CASSPGLAGNIQYF.